These 25 T cell receptor beta chains were sequenced from one sample in a study of cytomegalovirus exposure and HLA in healthy donors. The table came from immunoSEQ multiplex PCR; TCRdb's copy has only in-frame clones and leaves some out. Among 200,000 to 250,000 clones, 87% were seen once, and the ten largest hold about 2%. Specimen: PBMCs. These receptors came from a woman between 18 and 30 years old in good health and CMV-seropositive.

This clone has just one count. The rearrangement links TRBV27 to TRBJ1-2; 9 bases align to TRBD1. The CDR3 totals 14 residues. Germline CDR1 MNHEY, CDR2 SMNVEV (reference sequence). Germline trimming cut 6 bases from V and 4 bases from J; bases unmatched to any gene: 6. The CDR3 spells CASRPGQGPYGYTF. The CDR3 region has the DNA TGTGCCAGCAGGCCGGGACAGGGTCCCTATGGCTACACCTTC.

The V gene is TRBV28, the J gene TRBJ1-3, with TRBD1 identical over 8 bases. The V gene end was trimmed by 11 bases and the J gene end by 0 bases; junction bases not matched to a gene: 6. The CDR3 spans 14 residues. The V gene's germline CDR1 is MDHEN and CDR2 SYDVKM. DNA for the CDR3: TGTGCCTCCACGGACAGGGTCTCTGGAAACACCATATATTTT. Residues: CASTDRVSGNTIYF.

The rearrangement uses TRBV6-1 and TRBJ1-2; the D gene is possibly TRBD1 (6 bases). The CDR3 sequence is 14 residues long. V was pared by 4 bases and J by 2 bases, with 11 bases between. CDR1 is MNHNS, CDR2 SASEGT, per germline. The CDR3 DNA is TGTGCCAGCAGTGTGCAGGGACAAAACTATGGCTACACCTTC. Amino acids: CASSVQGQNYGYTF.

This clone showed up just once. The J gene is TRBJ1-4, the V gene TRBV7-7; possibly TRBD1 for D (6 bases). Looked up from germline, CDR1 is SSHAT and CDR2 is FNYEAQ (reference sequence). V dropped 5 bases and J dropped 8 bases, with 21 bases sitting between them. The CDR3 spans 16 residues. Here the CDR3 DNA reads TGTGCCAGCAGCCCAGGCAGGGGAGCGGTCGTGGAAAAACTGTTTTTT. Its translation: CASSPGRGAVVEKLFF.

This clone was found once. The gene calls are TRBV7-9 and TRBJ1-1; D perhaps matches TRBD1 (5 bases). The CDR3 contains 13 residues. CDR1 is SEHNR and CDR2 is FQNEAQ in the germline V gene (reference sequence). V was trimmed by 4 bases and J by 0 bases, leaving 6 bases between them. The CDR3 nucleotides read TGTGCCAGCAGCTCGACAGTGAACACTGAAGCTTTCTTT. Translation gives CASSSTVNTEAFF.

The chain employs TRBV6-6 and TRBJ2-7, with 9 nucleotides matching TRBD1. CDR3 length: 16 residues. Per the germline V gene, CDR1 is MNHNY and CDR2 is SVGAGI (reference sequence). V lost 5 bases, J lost 1 base, and 9 bases stayed unmatched. CDR3 DNA sequence: TGTGCCAGCAGTGGACCCGGGACAGGGCTGTCCTACGAGCAGTACTTC. Translation: CASSGPGTGLSYEQYF.

The chain links TRBV7-2 to TRBJ2-7; TRBD1 matches at 7 bases. CDR1 and CDR2 (germline): SGHTA, FQGNSA. The CDR3 is 15 amino acids. V shed 4 bases, J shed 2 bases, and the junction held 8 bases outside the gene matches. In DNA, the CDR3 is TGTGCCAGCAGCTGGACAGGCGAAGCCACCTACGAGCAGTACTTC. It is translated as CASSWTGEATYEQYF.

This clone was detected only a few times. This chain joins TRBV7-9 and TRBJ2-7; 8 bases line up with TRBD1. Germline lookup yields CDR1 SEHNR and CDR2 FQNEAQ (reference sequence). V shed 2 bases, J shed 6 bases, and the junction held 6 bases outside the gene matches. The CDR3 totals 14 residues. The chain's CDR3 is CASSLSYGTGEQYF. In nucleotides, the CDR3 is TGTGCCAGCAGCTTAAGCTACGGGACAGGCGAGCAGTACTTC.

The chain carries TRBV7-6 and TRBJ1-3; 7 nucleotides agree with TRBD1. The CDR3 is made up of 16 amino acids. Germline values: CDR1 SGHVS, CDR2 FNYEAQ. The V gene end was trimmed by 5 bases and the J gene end by 0 bases; junction bases not matched to a gene: 7. The CDR3 reads CASSQKTGSSGNTIYF. Here the CDR3 DNA reads TGTGCCAGCAGCCAAAAGACAGGGAGCTCTGGAAACACCATATATTTT.

The chain joins TRBV18 to TRBJ1-5; 7 nucleotides match TRBD1. Germline lookup yields CDR1 KGHSH and CDR2 LQKENI. The CDR3 consists of 19 residues. With 4 bases clipped from V and 0 bases from J, the junction kept 15 bases outside the gene matches. CDR3 sequence (DNA): TGTGCCAGCTCACTTCACCCTTCGCAGGGGGGTGATAGCAATCAGCCCCAGCATTTT. This codes for CASSLHPSQGGDSNQPQHF.

The rearrangement joins TRBV7-8 to TRBJ2-2; D remains unclear. Germline V gene data show CDR1 as SGHVS and CDR2 as FQNEAQ. V was trimmed by 5 bases and J by 6 bases, leaving 19 bases between them. The CDR3 covers 16 residues. The CDR3 region is CASSLGWAPIAGELFF. DNA for the CDR3: TGTGCCAGCAGCCTTGGATGGGCCCCGATTGCCGGGGAGCTGTTTTTT.

V gene TRBV11-2 combines with J gene TRBJ1-2; tentatively, D is TRBD1 (5 bases). V was trimmed by 5 bases and J by 5 bases, leaving 15 bases between them. Germline CDR1 reads SGHAT; CDR2 reads FQNNGV. The CDR3 runs to 14 residues. CDR3 coding DNA: TGTGCCAGCAGCCCAGGCCAGGGTGGGTATGGCTACACCTTC. It is translated as CASSPGQGGYGYTF.

The chain employs TRBV9 and TRBJ1-1; weak D call: TRBD1 (5 bases). The CDR3 totals 16 residues. CDR1 is SGDLS and CDR2 is YYNGEE in the germline V gene. Trimming took off 1 base at V and 3 bases at J, with 16 bases between the two ends. The CDR3 sequence: CASSVSKGVGDTEAFF. The CDR3 coding sequence is TGTGCCAGCAGCGTATCAAAAGGGGTAGGGGACACTGAAGCTTTCTTT.

Notes on this clone: Distinct nucleotide sequences in the sample also encode this CDR3. The chain recombines TRBV5-1 with TRBJ2-1; 13 bases agree with TRBD2. V shed 4 bases, J shed 3 bases, and the junction held 1 base outside the gene matches. The CDR3 spans 15 residues. Germline CDR1 SGHRS, CDR2 YFSETQ. CDR3: CASSRTSGSYNEQFF. CDR3 sequence (DNA): TGCGCCAGCAGCAGGACTAGCGGGAGCTACAATGAGCAGTTCTTC.

J is TRBJ1-5 and V is TRBV7-9; a possible D gene is TRBD1 (5 bases). Germline lookup yields CDR1 SEHNR and CDR2 FQNEAQ (reference sequence). The CDR3 has 13 residues. Trimming left V 5 bases short and J 8 bases short, with 13 bases between. This CDR3 is CASSSRASEPQHF. In DNA, the CDR3 is TGTGCCAGCAGCAGCAGGGCTTCGGAGCCCCAGCATTTT.

The chain has TRBV30 and TRBJ2-3; 7 bases fit TRBD1. The CDR3 extends over 15 amino acids. V was clipped by 0 bases and J by 3 bases; unmatched bases: 6. Germline values: CDR1 GTSNPN, CDR2 SVGIG (reference sequence). The CDR3 nucleotides read TGTGCCTGGAGTGTCGGGACAGCGTTAACAGATACGCAGTATTTT. Residues: CAWSVGTALTDTQYF.

J is TRBJ1-1 and V is TRBV27, with D possibly being TRBD1 (5 bases). The CDR3 length is 14 residues. The V gene lost 5 bases and the J gene lost 1 base, with 11 bases spanning the gap. From germline, CDR1 is MNHEY and CDR2 SMNVEV (reference sequence). This CDR3 is CASSIQGTNTEAFF. Written as DNA, the CDR3 is TGTGCCAGCAGTATCCAGGGCACGAACACTGAAGCTTTCTTT.

The rearrangement uses TRBV19 and TRBJ2-7; tentatively, D is TRBD2 (6 bases). The CDR3 is 14 amino acids. Germline V gene lookup returns CDR1 LNHDA and CDR2 SQIVND (reference sequence). The V end lost 1 base, the J end lost 4 bases, and 11 bases lay between the germline ends. As DNA, the CDR3 is TGTGCCAGTAGTATAGGCGGGGTCTATTACGAGCAGTACTTC. Its protein product is CASSIGGVYYEQYF.

The gene calls are TRBV27 and TRBJ1-2; 12 bases map to TRBD1. The trim removed 7 bases at V and 5 bases at J, leaving 8 bases unmatched. The V gene's germline CDR1 is MNHEY and CDR2 SMNVEV (reference sequence). The length of the CDR3 is 15 residues. CDR3 sequence: CASKAGTGGVYGYTF. The CDR3 DNA reads as TGTGCCAGCAAGGCCGGGACAGGGGGCGTGTATGGCTACACCTTC.

This clone occurred once. The chain uses TRBV28 and TRBJ2-2; the match to TRBD2 covers 9 bases. V was pared by 5 bases and J by 5 bases, with 12 bases of the junction left unmatched. Per germline, CDR1 MDHEN and CDR2 SYDVKM. The CDR3 is made up of 17 amino acids. CDR3 sequence: CASSPSYSGRRTGELFF. The CDR3, as DNA: TGTGCCAGCAGTCCTTCCTATAGCGGGAGAAGAACCGGGGAGCTGTTTTTT. The entire variable domain, with the rest obtained from reference TRBV28 and TRBJ2-2, is as follows: DVKVTQSSRYLVKRTGEKVFLECVQDMDHENMFWYRQDPGLGLRLIYFSYDVKMKEKGDIPEGYSVSREKKERFSLILESASTNQTSMYLCASSPSYSGRRTGELFFGEGSRLTVL.

The table lists this clone with a few counts. This chain uses TRBV28 with TRBJ1-2, with D unresolved. Germline V CDR1 and CDR2: MDHEN, SYDVKM. Trimming stripped 7 bases from V and 0 bases from J, with 12 bases between. This CDR3 has 14 amino acids. The chain's CDR3 is CASTRIAANYGYTF. The CDR3 coding sequence is TGTGCCAGCACTCGGATAGCGGCTAACTATGGCTACACCTTC.

Here the CDR3 DNA reads TGCGCCAGCAGCTTGGATGAGGAGACCCAGTACTTC. Its protein product is CASSLDEETQYF. This chain connects TRBV5-1 to TRBJ2-5; D unresolved. The CDR3 totals 12 residues. Deletions cut 0 bases from V and 5 bases from J, with 5 bases between. Per the germline V gene, CDR1 is SGHRS and CDR2 is YFSETQ. Full variable domain (rest looked up from reference TRBV5-1 and TRBJ2-5): KAGVTQTPRYLIKTRGQQVTLSCSPISGHRSVSWYQQTPGQGLQFLFEYFSETQRNKGNFPGRFSGRQFSNSRSEMNVSTLELGDSALYLCASSLDEETQYFGPGTRLLVL.

The rearrangement joins TRBV5-1 to TRBJ2-1, with TRBD2 matching 10 bases. J gave up 2 bases and V 1 base, and 15 bases lay outside the gene matches. The CDR3 length is 20 residues. Germline-derived CDR1 and CDR2 are SGHRS and YFSETQ. CDR3 residues: CASSLRFLGTSGMTYNEQFF. The CDR3 nucleotides are TGCGCCAGCAGCTTGCGGTTTTTGGGAACTAGCGGGATGACCTACAATGAGCAGTTCTTC. Full variable domain (remainder filled in from reference TRBV5-1 and TRBJ2-1): KAGVTQTPRYLIKTRGQQVTLSCSPISGHRSVSWYQQTPGQGLQFLFEYFSETQRNKGNFPGRFSGRQFSNSRSEMNVSTLELGDSALYLCASSLRFLGTSGMTYNEQFFGPGTRLTVL.

The chain has TRBV7-8 and TRBJ2-3, with D possibly being TRBD2 (6 bases). The CDR3 is made up of 15 amino acids. With 4 bases removed from V and 0 bases from J, the gap between germline ends came to 11 bases. Germline V lookup: CDR1 SGHVS, CDR2 FQNEAQ. CDR3 sequence reads: CASSSRRDSTDTQYF. CDR3 in DNA: TGTGCCAGCAGCTCACGGCGGGATAGCACAGATACGCAGTATTTT.

The chain links TRBV5-4 to TRBJ2-7, with D possibly TRBD1 on 6 matching bases. The V gene's germline CDR1 is SGHNT and CDR2 YYREEE (reference sequence). V lost 4 bases and J 0 bases, leaving 8 bases between the germline ends. The length of the CDR3 is 13 residues. The CDR3 reads CASSNRDSYEQYF. In DNA form, the CDR3 reads TGTGCCAGCAGCAACAGGGACTCCTACGAGCAGTACTTC. Full variable domain (remainder filled in from reference TRBV5-4 and TRBJ2-7): ETGVTQSPTHLIKTRGQQVTLRCSSQSGHNTVSWYQQALGQGPQFIFQYYREEENGRGNFPPRFSGLQFPNYSSELNVNALELDDSALYLCASSNRDSYEQYFGPGTRLTVT.